These 30 T cell receptor beta chains were sequenced from one sample in a study of early T cells in non-severe SARS-CoV-2 infection (dated by TCRdb to the early 2020s). Library creation used 5' RACE. The sequencing machine was a NextSeq 500. TCRdb ran its own pipeline on the public reads, namely fastp trimming at Q25 and MiXCR clone calling, and kept in-frame beta chains. Each record represents a unique CDR3 protein, reported with the most common genes and DNA among its rows. Present in this sample are about 59,000 distinct CDR3 sequences, around 13% of which were seen just once. The biggest ten clones account for 1.3% to 1.5% of the sample. The sample taken for sequencing was whole blood. All receptors come from an adult who was a healthcare worker with PCR-confirmed SARS-CoV-2 infection or an uninfected control (not recorded which).

Comments on this clonotype: A much more abundant neighbour one base away suggests this may be a read error. This chain links TRBV9 with TRBJ2-1; D unresolved. CDR3 size: 11 residues. Per germline, CDR1 SGDLS and CDR2 YYNGEE. CDR3: CASNVSHEQFF. Written as DNA, the CDR3 is TGTGCCAGCAACGTAAGCCATGAGCAGTTCTTC.

This clonotype was counted many times. The V and J genes are TRBV28 and TRBJ1-2, with TRBD1 identical over 7 bases. Germline V gives CDR1 MDHEN, CDR2 SYDVKM. The V segment lost 9 bases and the J segment 6 bases; nucleotides outside the gene matches: 7. The CDR3 has 12 amino acids. CDR3 nucleotide sequence: TGTGCCAGAAAGGGACAGCTCGATGGCTACACCTTC. This translates into CARKGQLDGYTF.

This clonotype was observed at least ten times. V gene TRBV3-1 combines with J gene TRBJ2-6, with 7 bases fitting TRBD1. The CDR3 covers 15 residues. CDR1 is LGHDT and CDR2 is YNNKEL in the germline V gene (reference sequence). The junction had 3 bases not matched to a gene; V was cut back by 3 bases and J by 4 bases. CDR3 protein: CASSQTGPGANVLTF. The CDR3 coding sequence is TGTGCCAGCAGCCAGACAGGGCCCGGGGCCAACGTCCTGACTTTC.

Regarding this clonotype: A much larger clone differs from this one at a single base, so this may be a read error. V and J are TRBV20-1 and TRBJ1-1; D not certain. The germline V gene encodes CDR1 DFQATT and CDR2 SNEGSKA (reference sequence). The CDR3 has 12 amino acids. This CDR3 reads CSARVQNSEAFF. The CDR3 nucleotides are TGCAGTGCTAGAGTCCAGAACAGTGAAGCTTTCTTT.

This clonotype has just a few counts. This chain uses TRBV6-4 with TRBJ2-7, with D perhaps assigned TRBD1 or TRBD2 (5 bases each). Per germline, CDR1 MRHNA and CDR2 SNTAGT. Trimming stripped 4 bases from V and 1 base from J, with 11 bases between. This CDR3 region has 14 residues. CDR3 nucleotides: TGTGCCAGCAGTGCGGGACCGACATCCTACGAGCAGTACTTC. The encoded protein is CASSAGPTSYEQYF.

In the case of this clonotype: One junction end does not reproduce the germline sequence, and a read error may be involved. DNA of the CDR3: TGCAGCGTTGAAGGGGGGATTTTT. Protein: CSVEGGIF. The chain has TRBV29-1 and TRBJ1-1, with D possibly being TRBD1 (5 bases). Germline V gene sequence: CDR1 SQVTM, CDR2 ANQGSEA. The length of the CDR3 is 8 residues.

This clonotype was found many times. The rearrangement uses TRBV19 and TRBJ2-6; 9 bases line up with TRBD1. CDR1 and CDR2 (germline): LNHDA, SQIVND (reference sequence). J gave up 5 bases and V 10 bases, and 9 bases lay outside the gene matches. The CDR3 extends over 15 amino acids. CDR3 bases: TGTGCCACCGGGCGGACAGGGGAAAGGGCCAACGTCCTGACTTTC. Protein product: CATGRTGERANVLTF.

This clonotype was seen ten or more times. The chain uses TRBV11-1 and TRBJ2-4; TRBD1 might be the D (6 bases). This CDR3 spans 14 amino acids. Trimming removed 2 bases at V and 2 bases at J, with 7 bases between. The germline V gene has CDR1 SGHAT and CDR2 FQDESV (reference sequence). The CDR3 region has the DNA TGTGCCAGCAGCTTACAGGGGACCAAAAACATTCAGTACTTC. Translation: CASSLQGTKNIQYF.

In its sample, this clonotype was seen a few times. V and J are TRBV29-1 and TRBJ1-2; a weak D match, TRBD1 (6 bases). This CDR3 has 13 residues. Germline lookup yields CDR1 SQVTM and CDR2 ANQGSEA. V was shortened by 4 bases and J by 4 bases, with 13 bases between the two germline ends. As DNA, the CDR3 is TGCAGCGTTGTTGTGAGCAGGGGCTATGGCTACACCTTC. This translates into CSVVVSRGYGYTF.

This clonotype was recorded at least ten times. The V call is TRBV29-1, the J call TRBJ1-3; D uncertain. This CDR3 is 11 amino acids long. V was cut by 4 bases and J by 1 base, with 2 bases left in between. Germline CDR1 SQVTM, CDR2 ANQGSEA. CDR3 nucleotides: TGCAGCGTTGTGTCTGGAAACACCATATATTTT. It encodes CSVVSGNTIYF.

This clonotype has a single count. An end of the junction does not agree with germline; a read error may underlie this. CDR3 coding DNA: TGTGCCAGCAGTTATCTGGCAGAGCGCCACTTC. Protein product: CASSYLAERHF. J is TRBJ2-7 and V is TRBV6-2 or TRBV6-3; D remains unclear. This CDR3 contains 11 residues. Germline loops: CDR1 MNHEY, CDR2 SVGEGT.

The rearrangement joins TRBV6-5 to TRBJ2-1; 13 bases fit TRBD2. Per the germline V gene, CDR1 is MNHEY and CDR2 is SVGAGI. Losses at the gene ends were 6 bases for V and 1 base for J; bases not matched to a gene: 3. The CDR3 sequence is 16 residues long. CDR3 sequence: CASRKTSGGSYNEQFF. CDR3 DNA sequence: TGTGCCAGCAGGAAGACTAGCGGGGGGTCCTACAATGAGCAGTTCTTC.

V gene TRBV3-1 combines with J gene TRBJ2-1; unclear D gene. Trimming left V 0 bases short and J 4 bases short, with 10 bases between. Per germline, CDR1 LGHDT and CDR2 YNNKEL (reference sequence). The CDR3 runs to 15 residues. The CDR3 region has the DNA TGTGCCAGCAGCCAAGACTTAGTCCCTTACAATGAGCAGTTCTTC. Translated: CASSQDLVPYNEQFF.

This clonotype appeared a few times. The chain couples TRBV12-3 or TRBV12-4 to TRBJ2-3, with a tentative D call TRBD1 (6 bases). V lost 5 bases, J lost 3 bases, and 12 bases lay in between. CDR3 length equals 14 residues. DNA of the CDR3: TGTGCCAGCAGTGCAGGGGTTGTGACAGATACGCAGTATTTT. This gives the protein CASSAGVVTDTQYF.

In its sample, this clonotype was seen many times. The chain has TRBV7-3 and TRBJ2-3; 9 nucleotides agree with TRBD2. Trimming took 4 bases from V and 6 from J; bases not matched to a gene: 5. The CDR3 contains 14 residues. The V gene's germline CDR1 is SGHTA and CDR2 FQGTGA. CDR3 amino acids: CASSSGSGGDTQYF. The CDR3 DNA reads as TGTGCCAGCAGCTCGGGAAGCGGGGGGGATACGCAGTATTTT.

The chain has TRBV29-1 and TRBJ2-2; no clear D. The CDR3 has 13 residues. Germline lookup yields CDR1 SQVTM and CDR2 ANQGSEA. The V and J ends lost 4 bases and 5 bases respectively, with 11 bases between them. CDR3 in amino acids: CSVARRTTGELFF. CDR3 nucleotide sequence: TGCAGCGTTGCTAGGAGAACAACCGGGGAGCTGTTTTTT.

This clonotype was seen only a few times. The rearrangement uses TRBV12-3 or TRBV12-4 and TRBJ2-6; D remains ambiguous. The CDR3 is 12 amino acids. V lost 10 bases to trimming and J lost 2 bases, with 6 bases between them. Written as DNA, the CDR3 is TGTGCCACCTCTCCTGGGGCCAACGTCCTGACTTTC. Protein: CATSPGANVLTF.

This clonotype came up a few times. The chain is built from TRBV9 and TRBJ2-5; 10 bases map to TRBD2. V dropped 0 bases and J dropped 2; count of bases not matched to a gene: 4. Germline CDR1 is SGDLS and CDR2 is YYNGEE. The CDR3 is made up of 16 amino acids. CDR3 in DNA: TGTGCCAGCAGCGTAGGCATAGCGGGGGGACAAGAGACCCAGTACTTC. This encodes CASSVGIAGGQETQYF.

This clonotype has ten or more counts. The chain uses TRBV11-2 and TRBJ2-5, with D possibly matching TRBD1 (6 bases). CDR3 size: 14 residues. The V gene's germline CDR1 is SGHAT and CDR2 FQNNGV. V was cut by 5 bases and J by 5 bases, with 15 bases left in between. The CDR3 nucleotides read TGTGCCAGCAGCAAGAGCAGGGGTCGTGAGACCCAGTACTTC. It yields the protein CASSKSRGRETQYF.

The sample holds many counts of this clonotype. This rearrangement joins TRBV14 to TRBJ1-3, with D uncertain. The V end lost 2 bases, the J end lost 0 bases, and 5 bases lay between the germline ends. The CDR3 has 14 amino acids. Germline-derived CDR1 and CDR2 are SGHDN and FVKESK. This chain's CDR3 is CASSQHSSGNTIYF. CDR3 sequence (DNA): TGTGCCAGCAGCCAACACAGCTCTGGAAACACCATATATTTT.

This chain links TRBV12-3 or TRBV12-4 with TRBJ2-5, with 8 bases aligning to TRBD2. The CDR3 has 14 residues. Losses at the gene ends were 7 bases for V and 1 base for J; bases not matched to a gene: 5. The CDR3 region has the DNA TGTGCCAGCACGGGGGGGGGCCCCCAAGAGACCCAGTACTTC. Its protein is CASTGGGPQETQYF.

In its sample, this clonotype was seen many times. J is TRBJ2-7 and V is TRBV10-2; tentatively, D is TRBD1 (5 bases). V was shortened by 7 bases and J by 0 bases, with 10 bases between the two germline ends. In germline, CDR1 is WSHSY, CDR2 SAAADI. The CDR3 has 13 residues. The CDR3 coding sequence is TGCGCCAGCAACTCCGGACACTCCTACGAGCAGTACTTC. Residues: CASNSGHSYEQYF.

This clonotype showed up many times. The genes are TRBV7-9 and TRBJ2-1; 13 bases map to TRBD2. Germline values: CDR1 SEHNR, CDR2 FQNEAQ (reference sequence). The V and J ends lost 5 bases and 7 bases, in that order; junction bases with no gene match: 8. The CDR3 has 16 residues. The CDR3, as DNA: TGTGCCAGCAGCACTAGCGGGGGGGCCGTCGAGAATGAGCAGTTCTTC. Translation: CASSTSGGAVENEQFF.

This clonotype came up many times. The chain has TRBV7-9 and TRBJ2-1; TRBD2 matches at 10 bases. Germline CDR1 SEHNR, CDR2 FQNEAQ (reference sequence). The trim removed 3 bases at V and 6 bases at J, leaving 5 bases unmatched. This CDR3 spans 15 amino acids. This CDR3 reads CASSLSGGASNEQFF. CDR3 sequence (DNA): TGTGCCAGCAGCTTGAGCGGGGGGGCCAGCAATGAGCAGTTCTTC.

The CDR3 nucleotides are TGTGCCAGCAGCTTACCGGGGGCTCCCTCCAATGAGCAGTTCTTC. Translation gives CASSLPGAPSNEQFF. This chain uses TRBV7-9 with TRBJ2-1; either TRBD1 or TRBD2 may supply D (6 bases each). Per germline, CDR1 SEHNR and CDR2 FQNEAQ (reference sequence). Trimming left V 2 bases short and J 6 bases short, with 14 bases between. The CDR3 spans 15 residues.

This clonotype was detected a few times. The V call is TRBV18, the J call TRBJ1-1; D call uncertain. Per the germline V gene, CDR1 is KGHSH and CDR2 is LQKENI. Deletions cut 5 bases from V and 7 bases from J, with 14 bases between. The CDR3 extends over 13 amino acids. The CDR3 sequence is CASSTRRGDEAFF. CDR3 sequence (DNA): TGTGCCAGCTCAACCCGCCGCGGAGATGAAGCTTTCTTT.

This clonotype was observed a few times. The chain has TRBV30 and TRBJ2-2; D ambiguous. Germline CDR1 GTSNPN, CDR2 SVGIG (reference sequence). The CDR3 totals 13 residues. Trimming pared 0 bases from V and 7 bases from J, leaving 9 bases between. CDR3 residues: CAWSVSVYGELFF. CDR3 DNA sequence: TGTGCCTGGAGTGTTTCGGTGTACGGGGAGCTGTTTTTT.

This clonotype occurred a few times. The V call is TRBV7-9, the J call TRBJ1-1, with TRBD1 matching over 7 bases. Germline CDR1 reads SEHNR; CDR2 reads FQNEAQ (reference sequence). The length of the CDR3 is 16 residues. V dropped 6 bases and J dropped 1; count of bases not matched to a gene: 11. The CDR3 loop is CASSFITGVANTEAFF. CDR3 coding DNA: TGTGCCAGCAGTTTCATTACAGGGGTCGCGAACACTGAAGCTTTCTTT.

The sample holds many counts of this clonotype. The J gene is TRBJ2-7, the V gene TRBV5-1; tentative D call: TRBD2 (6 bases). Per germline, CDR1 SGHRS and CDR2 YFSETQ. Trimming removed 3 bases at V and 0 bases at J, with 13 bases between. The CDR3 totals 15 residues. CDR3 in DNA: TGCGCCAGCAGCTCCGGGAGCCCCTCCTCCTACGAGCAGTACTTC. Translation: CASSSGSPSSYEQYF. The full variable domain, with the rest looked up from reference TRBV5-1 and TRBJ2-7, is KAGVTQTPRYLIKTRGQQVTLSCSPISGHRSVSWYQQTPGQGLQFLFEYFSETQRNKGNFPGRFSGRQFSNSRSEMNVSTLELGDSALYLCASSSGSPSSYEQYFGPGTRLTVT.

This clonotype was observed many times. The V gene is TRBV19, the J gene TRBJ2-1, with a weak D call TRBD2 (7 bases). This CDR3 contains 15 residues. The V gene lost 10 bases and the J gene lost 6 bases, with 22 bases spanning the gap. Per the germline V gene, CDR1 is LNHDA and CDR2 is SQIVND (reference sequence). Written as DNA, the CDR3 is TGTGCCACCAAGGATGGGGGGGGCCATGGCAATGAGCAGTTCTTC. It yields the protein CATKDGGGHGNEQFF.